The TCR beta chain under discussion was sequenced for a study of cytomegalovirus exposure and HLA in healthy donors. Findings and limits, study-wide: Per a prior analysis, the majority of TCR beta V segments were productive roughly 90% or roughly 30% of the time. In presence/absence analyses, roughly uniform sequencing depth across donors was assumed. Common viral pathogens were later found to be apparently linked to several of the most significant clusters.

A few counts support this clone. The antigen remains undetermined. Primers included in the PCR were 60 Vbeta and 13 Jbeta primers. The data were produced by immunoSEQ multiplex PCR, yet TCRdb's version contains in-frame clones alone and is incomplete. The data show 60,000 to 70,000 clones, roughly 78% seen once. The clonotype was recovered from a man aged 35 to 55 in good health and CMV-seronegative. The sample taken for sequencing was PBMCs.

CDR3 residues: CASSPHSGLGKSSYNEQFF. CDR3 in DNA: TGTGCCAGCAGCCCTCATAGCGGCCTTGGGAAAAGCTCCTACAATGAGCAGTTCTTC. The V gene is TRBV7-7, the J gene TRBJ2-1; TRBD2 is a possible D gene (6 bases). Germline V gene data show CDR1 as SSHAT and CDR2 as FNYEAQ (reference sequence). The CDR3 loop spans 19 amino acids. V lost 5 bases to trimming and J lost 0 bases, with 23 bases between them.